These 6 T cell receptor beta chains were sequenced from one sample in a study of shared clonotypes between healthy human individuals. Profiled with immunoSEQ multiplex PCR; TCRdb holds only in-frame clones, not every one. There are 400,000 to 600,000 clones in the sample; about 85% occur only once, and over 10% lies in the top ten. The sequencing sample was made of PBMCs. The receptor set was obtained from a woman between 35 and 50 years old in good health. Some clones in this sample may be carry-over from other donors' samples.

V is TRBV27 and J is TRBJ2-7; 14 bases map to TRBD2. V lost 9 bases and J lost 2; bases outside the gene matches: 18. This CDR3 has 19 amino acids. The germline V gene encodes CDR1 MNHEY and CDR2 SMNVEV (reference sequence). CDR3 nucleotides: TGTGCCAGTACAAACTATAAGGGACTAGCGGGGGTGCCCCCCTACGAGCAGTACTTC. This translates into CASTNYKGLAGVPPYEQYF.

This clone has a single count. The CDR3 spells CASGDLRNTEAFF. The CDR3 region has the DNA TGTGCCAGCGGGGACCTAAGGAACACTGAAGCTTTCTTT. This chain links TRBV5-6 with TRBJ1-1, with D maybe TRBD1 (5 bases). Trimming shortened V by 7 bases and J by 1 base, and 11 bases separated the two germline ends. This CDR3 has 13 amino acids. Germline assignment: CDR1 SGHDT and CDR2 YYEEEE.

The rearrangement links TRBV4-2 to TRBJ2-7, with 13 bases fitting TRBD2. The CDR3 loop spans 17 amino acids. Per the germline V gene, CDR1 is LGHNA and CDR2 is YNFKEQ. The ends lost 4 bases at V and 0 bases at J; junction bases unmatched: 6. The CDR3 is CASSPQGTSGNSYEQYF. CDR3 coding DNA: TGTGCCAGCAGCCCCCAGGGGACTAGCGGGAACTCCTACGAGCAGTACTTC.

This clone was picked up one time. The same CDR3 also results from other DNA sequences found in this sample. The chain joins TRBV27 to TRBJ2-1, with 14 bases fitting TRBD2. The V gene's germline CDR1 is MNHEY and CDR2 SMNVEV (reference sequence). V trimming: 3 bases; J trimming: 8 bases; junction bases outside the gene matches: 9. This CDR3 region has 17 residues. CDR3 region: CASSLKYWGLAGDEQFF. CDR3 DNA: TGTGCCAGCAGTTTGAAGTATTGGGGACTAGCGGGAGATGAGCAGTTCTTC.

The V and J genes are TRBV7-8 and TRBJ1-2; 8 bases align to TRBD1. Looked up from germline, CDR1 is SGHVS and CDR2 is FQNEAQ. J lost 6 bases, V lost 5 bases, and 8 bases had no gene match. The CDR3 is 14 amino acids. The CDR3 is CASSIRDRTHGYTF. CDR3 nucleotide sequence: TGTGCCAGCAGCATCCGGGACAGGACACATGGCTACACCTTC.

The chain combines TRBV6-1 with TRBJ1-3, with no clear D. The CDR3 extends over 15 amino acids. CDR1 is MNHNS, CDR2 SASEGT, per germline. Trimming took 6 bases from V and 0 from J, leaving 12 bases between them. The CDR3 is CASSKSLDSGNTIYF. The CDR3 DNA is TGTGCCAGCAGCAAGAGTCTGGACTCTGGAAACACCATATATTTT.